The clone carrying this T cell receptor (beta chain) was counted at least ten times. Its antigen is not known. This sample is drawn from a study of CD8+CD57+ T cells in acquired aplastic anemia. It was genomic DNA that served as the template for profiling TCR beta VDJ and CDR3. TCRdb re-derived calls from the reads in MiXCR, one entry per CDR3 protein. The sample holds approximately 270,000 distinct CDR3 sequences, 45% to 65% seen once. Study conclusions and caveats: Some 29 shared CD8+ CDR3s appeared highly expressed within patients' immunodominant clones.

Source material: sorted CD4+, CD8+, or CD8+CD57+ T cells (not recorded which) from PBMCs. This receptor was taken from a human donor with severe aplastic anemia or a healthy control (not recorded which).

The DNA of the CDR3 is TGTGCCAGCAGCTTGGTCCGGGCCTACAATGAGCAGTTCTTC. Residues: CASSLVRAYNEQFF. The gene calls are TRBV5-6 and TRBJ2-1; no definite D call. V was clipped by 0 bases and J by 2 bases, with 6 bases between them. The length of the CDR3 is 14 residues. Germline lookup yields CDR1 SGHDT and CDR2 YYEEEE. Full variable domain (rest looked up from reference TRBV5-6 and TRBJ2-1): DAGVTQSPTHLIKTRGQQVTLRCSPKSGHDTVSWYQQALGQGPQFIFQYYEEEERQRGNFPDRFSGHQFPNYSSELNVNALLLGDSALYLCASSLVRAYNEQFFGPGTRLTVL.